This T cell receptor beta chain was found in a study of T cell repertoires in cytomegalovirus infection. Overall study context: Evidence of both CMV infection and a matching HLA type came from public TCR beta signatures.

This clonotype was recorded at least ten times. What it binds is unknown. Germline V gives CDR1 SEHNR, CDR2 FQNEAQ (reference sequence). The CDR3 consists of 15 residues. Trimming shortened V by 5 bases and J by 4 bases, and 17 bases separated the two germline ends. Study findings and constraints: The study found HLA-C-restricted CMV-specific TCR beta clonotypes dominating the ex vivo response.

TCRdb fed the reads into MiXCR, producing one record per CDR3 protein. The sample consists of 150,000 to 200,000 distinct CDR3 sequences, roughly 20% of them appearing once. The specimen was PBMCs. The rearrangement links TRBV7-9 to TRBJ1-2; D unresolved. This clonotype was sampled from a human donor in good health (CMV status not recorded). Some clones in this sample may be carry-over from other donors' samples. CDR3 sequence reads: CASSANLAGGYGYTF. CDR3 bases: TGTGCCAGCAGCGCAAACCTCGCTGGCGGCTATGGCTACACCTTC. Looking up the rest from reference TRBV7-9 and TRBJ1-2 gives the full variable domain: DTGVSQNPRHKITKRGQNVTFRCDPISEHNRLYWYRQTLGQGPEFLTYFQNEAQLEKSRLLSDRFSAERPKGSFSTLEIQRTEQGDSAMYLCASSANLAGGYGYTFGSGTRLTVV.